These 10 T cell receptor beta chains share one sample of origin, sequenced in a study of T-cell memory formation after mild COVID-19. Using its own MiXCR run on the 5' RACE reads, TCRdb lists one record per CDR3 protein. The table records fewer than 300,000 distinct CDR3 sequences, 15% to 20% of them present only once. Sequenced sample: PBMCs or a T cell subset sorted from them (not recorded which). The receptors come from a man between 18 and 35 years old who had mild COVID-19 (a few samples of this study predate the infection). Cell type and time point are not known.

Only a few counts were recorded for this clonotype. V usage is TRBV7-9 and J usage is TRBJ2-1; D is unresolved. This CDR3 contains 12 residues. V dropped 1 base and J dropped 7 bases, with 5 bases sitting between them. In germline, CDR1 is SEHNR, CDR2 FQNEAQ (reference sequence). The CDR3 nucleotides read TGTGCCAGCAGCTTAGTAAGTAATGAGCAGTTCTTC. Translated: CASSLVSNEQFF. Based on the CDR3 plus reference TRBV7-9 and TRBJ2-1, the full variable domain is DTGVSQNPRHKITKRGQNVTFRCDPISEHNRLYWYRQTLGQGPEFLTYFQNEAQLEKSRLLSDRFSAERPKGSFSTLEIQRTEQGDSAMYLCASSLVSNEQFFGPGTRLTVL.

The CDR3 loop reads CASSGQGIDTQYF. The CDR3 coding sequence is TGCGCCAGCAGTGGACAGGGCATAGATACGCAGTATTTT. This chain links TRBV5-1 with TRBJ2-3, with 8 positions matching TRBD1. The junction had 4 bases not matched to a gene; V was cut back by 5 bases and J by 5 bases. CDR1 SGHRS and CDR2 YFSETQ come from the germline V gene. There are 13 residues in the CDR3.

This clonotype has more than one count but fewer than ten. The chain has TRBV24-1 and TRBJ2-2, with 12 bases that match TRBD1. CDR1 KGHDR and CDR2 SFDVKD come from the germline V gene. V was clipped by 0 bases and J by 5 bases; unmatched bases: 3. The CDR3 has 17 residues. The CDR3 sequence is CATSDLGTGGATGELFF. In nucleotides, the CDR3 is TGTGCCACCAGTGATTTGGGGACAGGGGGCGCGACCGGGGAGCTGTTTTTT.

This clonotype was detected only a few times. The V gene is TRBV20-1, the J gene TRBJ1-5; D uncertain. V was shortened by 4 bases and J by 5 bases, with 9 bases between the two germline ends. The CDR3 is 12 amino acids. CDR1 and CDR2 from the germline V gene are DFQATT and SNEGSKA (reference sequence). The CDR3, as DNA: TGCAGTGCTACGGATTACGATCAGCCCCAGCATTTT. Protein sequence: CSATDYDQPQHF.

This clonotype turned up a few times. CDR3 coding DNA: TGTGCCAGCAGCTCACAGGGGGCTTATAATTCACCCCTCCACTTT. Protein product: CASSSQGAYNSPLHF. The rearrangement joins TRBV7-3 to TRBJ1-6; 9 nucleotides line up with TRBD1. CDR1 and CDR2 from the germline V gene are SGHTA and FQGTGA. CDR3 length: 15 amino acids. V shed 4 bases and J 4 bases; nucleotides not matched to a gene: 2.

CDR3 coding DNA: TGTGCCAGCGGCGGCGGGGCGACGCGGGAGACCCAGTACTTC. It is translated as CASGGGATRETQYF. V and J are TRBV9 and TRBJ2-5; possibly TRBD2 for D (6 bases). Germline values: CDR1 SGDLS, CDR2 YYNGEE. The CDR3 extends over 14 amino acids. Trimming removed 7 bases at V and 5 bases at J, with 18 bases between.

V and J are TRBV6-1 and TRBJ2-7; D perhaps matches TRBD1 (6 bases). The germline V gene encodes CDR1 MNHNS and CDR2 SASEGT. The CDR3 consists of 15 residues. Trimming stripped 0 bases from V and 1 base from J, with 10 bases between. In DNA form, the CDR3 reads TGTGCCAGCAGTGAAGCTCCGACAGGTTCCTACGAGCAGTACTTC. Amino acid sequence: CASSEAPTGSYEQYF.

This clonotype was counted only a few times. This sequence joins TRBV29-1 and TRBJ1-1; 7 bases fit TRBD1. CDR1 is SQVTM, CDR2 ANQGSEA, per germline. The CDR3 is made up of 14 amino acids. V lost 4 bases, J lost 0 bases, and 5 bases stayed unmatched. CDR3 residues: CSVVAGQLNTEAFF. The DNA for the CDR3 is TGCAGCGTTGTCGCGGGACAGTTGAACACTGAAGCTTTCTTT.

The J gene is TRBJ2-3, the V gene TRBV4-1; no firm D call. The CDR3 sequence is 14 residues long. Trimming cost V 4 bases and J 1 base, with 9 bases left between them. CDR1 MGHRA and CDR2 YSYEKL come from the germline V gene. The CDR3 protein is CASSPYLGTDTQYF. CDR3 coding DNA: TGCGCCAGCAGCCCCTATTTGGGCACAGATACGCAGTATTTT.

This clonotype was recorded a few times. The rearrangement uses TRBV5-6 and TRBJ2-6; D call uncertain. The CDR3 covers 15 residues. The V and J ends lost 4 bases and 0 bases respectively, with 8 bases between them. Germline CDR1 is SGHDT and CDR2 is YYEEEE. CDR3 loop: CASSVFYSGANVLTF. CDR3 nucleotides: TGTGCCAGCAGCGTCTTCTACTCTGGGGCCAACGTCCTGACTTTC.